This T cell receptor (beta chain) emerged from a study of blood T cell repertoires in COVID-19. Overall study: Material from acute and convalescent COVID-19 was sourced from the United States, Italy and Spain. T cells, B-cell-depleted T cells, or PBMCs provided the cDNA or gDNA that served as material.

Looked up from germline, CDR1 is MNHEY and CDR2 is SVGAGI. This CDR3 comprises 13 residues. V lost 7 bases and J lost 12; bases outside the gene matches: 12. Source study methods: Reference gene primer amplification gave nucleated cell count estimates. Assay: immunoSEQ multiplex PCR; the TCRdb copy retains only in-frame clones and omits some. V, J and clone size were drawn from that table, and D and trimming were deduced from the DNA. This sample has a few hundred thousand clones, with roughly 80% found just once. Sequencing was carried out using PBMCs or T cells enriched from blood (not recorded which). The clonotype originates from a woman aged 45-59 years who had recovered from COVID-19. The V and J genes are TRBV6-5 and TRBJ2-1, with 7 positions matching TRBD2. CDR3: CASTSQWASGQFF. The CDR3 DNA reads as TGTGCCAGCACGTCACAATGGGCTAGCGGGCAGTTCTTC.